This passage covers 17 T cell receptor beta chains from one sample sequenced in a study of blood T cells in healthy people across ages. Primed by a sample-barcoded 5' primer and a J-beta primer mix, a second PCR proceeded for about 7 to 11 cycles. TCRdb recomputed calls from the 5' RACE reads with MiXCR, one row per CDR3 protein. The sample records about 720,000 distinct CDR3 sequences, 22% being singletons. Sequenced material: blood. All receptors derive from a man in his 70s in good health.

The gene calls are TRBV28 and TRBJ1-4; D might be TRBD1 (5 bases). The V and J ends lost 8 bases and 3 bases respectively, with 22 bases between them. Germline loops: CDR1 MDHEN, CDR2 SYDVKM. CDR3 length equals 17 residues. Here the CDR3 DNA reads TGTGCCAGCGGATCAGACAGACCGGGCGGCCCTAATGAAAAACTGTTTTTT. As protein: CASGSDRPGGPNEKLFF.

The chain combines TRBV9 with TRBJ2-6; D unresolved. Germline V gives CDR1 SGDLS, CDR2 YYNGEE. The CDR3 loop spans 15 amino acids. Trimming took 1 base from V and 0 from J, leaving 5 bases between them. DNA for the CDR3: TGTGCCAGCAGCGTATTTAGCTCTGGGGCCAACGTCCTGACTTTC. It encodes CASSVFSSGANVLTF.

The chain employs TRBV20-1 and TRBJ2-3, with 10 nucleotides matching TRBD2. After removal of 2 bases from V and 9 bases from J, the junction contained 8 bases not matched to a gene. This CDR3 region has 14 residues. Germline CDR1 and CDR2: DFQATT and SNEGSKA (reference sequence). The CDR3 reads CSARQPSGSSTQYF. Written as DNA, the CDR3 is TGCAGTGCTAGACAGCCTAGCGGGAGTTCCACGCAGTATTTT.

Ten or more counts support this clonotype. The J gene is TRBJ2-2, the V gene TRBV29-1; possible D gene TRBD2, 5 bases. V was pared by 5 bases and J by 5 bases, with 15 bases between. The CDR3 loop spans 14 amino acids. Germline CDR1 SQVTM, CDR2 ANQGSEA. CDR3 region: CSVIGSRETGELFF. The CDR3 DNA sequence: TGCAGCGTTATCGGATCCCGGGAAACCGGGGAGCTGTTTTTT.

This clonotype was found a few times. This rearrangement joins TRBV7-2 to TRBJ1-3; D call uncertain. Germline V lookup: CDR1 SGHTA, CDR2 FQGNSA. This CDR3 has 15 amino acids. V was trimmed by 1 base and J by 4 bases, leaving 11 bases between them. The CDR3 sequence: CASSLVPGSGNTIYF. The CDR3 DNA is TGTGCCAGCAGCTTAGTTCCGGGGTCCGGAAACACCATATATTTT.

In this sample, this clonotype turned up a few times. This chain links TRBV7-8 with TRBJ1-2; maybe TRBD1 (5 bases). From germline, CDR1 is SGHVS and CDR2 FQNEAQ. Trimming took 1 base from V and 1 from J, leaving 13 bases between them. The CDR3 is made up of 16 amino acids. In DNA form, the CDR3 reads TGTGCCAGCAGCTTAGGGGCGCCGGACAATAACTATGGCTACACCTTC. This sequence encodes CASSLGAPDNNYGYTF.

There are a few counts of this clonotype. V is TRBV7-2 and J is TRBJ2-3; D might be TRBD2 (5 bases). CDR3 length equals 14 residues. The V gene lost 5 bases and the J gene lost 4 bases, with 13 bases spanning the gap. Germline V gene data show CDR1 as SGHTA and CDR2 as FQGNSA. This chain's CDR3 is CASSRGLTPDTQYF. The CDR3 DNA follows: TGTGCCAGCAGCCGCGGGCTTACCCCAGATACGCAGTATTTT.

CDR3 loop: CASSRTGAREQYF. The CDR3 DNA is TGTGCCAGCAGTAGGACAGGGGCACGAGAGCAGTACTTC. This chain connects TRBV6-5 to TRBJ2-7; TRBD1 matches 9 bases. With 5 bases clipped from V and 7 bases from J, the junction kept 6 bases outside the gene matches. Germline loops: CDR1 MNHEY, CDR2 SVGAGI. The CDR3 is made up of 13 amino acids.

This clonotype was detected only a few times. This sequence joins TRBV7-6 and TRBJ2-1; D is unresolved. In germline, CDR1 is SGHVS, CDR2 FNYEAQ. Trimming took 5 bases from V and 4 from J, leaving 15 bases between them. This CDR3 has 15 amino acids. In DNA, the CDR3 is TGTGCCAGCAGCCCACGGTCGGACGCGTACAATGAGCAGTTCTTC. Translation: CASSPRSDAYNEQFF.

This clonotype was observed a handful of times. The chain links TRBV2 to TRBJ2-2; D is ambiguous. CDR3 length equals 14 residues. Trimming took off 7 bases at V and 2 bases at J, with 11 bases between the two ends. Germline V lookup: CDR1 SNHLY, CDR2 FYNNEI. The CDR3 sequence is CASTWTANTGELFF. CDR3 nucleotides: TGTGCCAGCACCTGGACGGCTAACACCGGGGAGCTGTTTTTT.

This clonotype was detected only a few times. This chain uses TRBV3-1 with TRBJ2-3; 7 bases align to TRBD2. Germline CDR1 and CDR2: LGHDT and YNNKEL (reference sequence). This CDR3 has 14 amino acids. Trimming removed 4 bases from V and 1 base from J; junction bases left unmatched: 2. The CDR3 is CASSRDYGTDTQYF. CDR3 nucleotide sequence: TGTGCCAGCAGCCGGGACTACGGCACAGATACGCAGTATTTT.

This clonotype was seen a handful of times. The chain's CDR3 is CASSSENRFLSYNEQFF. CDR3 in DNA: TGTGCCAGCAGTTCCGAGAACCGGTTCTTATCCTACAATGAGCAGTTCTTC. The chain employs TRBV6-5 and TRBJ2-1; D unclear. Germline V gene sequence: CDR1 MNHEY, CDR2 SVGAGI. V was clipped by 4 bases and J by 1 base, with 17 bases between them. The CDR3 is 17 amino acids.

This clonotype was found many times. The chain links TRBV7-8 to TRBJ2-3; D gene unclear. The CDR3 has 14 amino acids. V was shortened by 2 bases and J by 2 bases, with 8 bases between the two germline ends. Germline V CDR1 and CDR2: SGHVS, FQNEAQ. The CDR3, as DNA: TGTGCCAGCAGCTTATGGGAATCCACAGATACGCAGTATTTT. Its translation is CASSLWESTDTQYF.

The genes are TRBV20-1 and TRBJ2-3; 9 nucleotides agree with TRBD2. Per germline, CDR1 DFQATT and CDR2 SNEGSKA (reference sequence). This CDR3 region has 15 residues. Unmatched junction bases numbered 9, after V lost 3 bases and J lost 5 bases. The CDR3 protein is CSASKRGVRGDTQYF. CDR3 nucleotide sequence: TGCAGTGCTAGCAAGCGGGGGGTACGTGGAGATACGCAGTATTTT.

DNA for the CDR3: TGTGCCAGCAGCTTAGGAAGGGTACTAGTAACCCCGTCGGAGACCCAGTACTTC. Protein sequence: CASSLGRVLVTPSETQYF. The V call is TRBV7-6, the J call TRBJ2-5, with D maybe TRBD2 (5 bases). The CDR3 sequence is 18 residues long. The germline V gene encodes CDR1 SGHVS and CDR2 FNYEAQ. The V and J ends lost 1 base and 5 bases respectively, with 23 bases between them.

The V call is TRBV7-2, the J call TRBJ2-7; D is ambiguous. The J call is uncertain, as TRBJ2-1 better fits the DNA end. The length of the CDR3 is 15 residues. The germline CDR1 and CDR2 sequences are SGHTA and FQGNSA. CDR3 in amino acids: CASSLEMPWFNEQFF. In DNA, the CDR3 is TGTGCCAGCAGCTTAGAGATGCCCTGGTTCAATGAGCAGTTCTTC.

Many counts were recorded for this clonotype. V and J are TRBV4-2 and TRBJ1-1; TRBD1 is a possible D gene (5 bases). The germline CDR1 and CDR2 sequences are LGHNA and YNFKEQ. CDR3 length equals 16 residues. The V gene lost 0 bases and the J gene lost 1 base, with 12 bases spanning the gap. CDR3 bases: TGTGCCAGCAGCCAAGAGCCGGGACTCCCGAACACTGAAGCTTTCTTT. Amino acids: CASSQEPGLPNTEAFF.